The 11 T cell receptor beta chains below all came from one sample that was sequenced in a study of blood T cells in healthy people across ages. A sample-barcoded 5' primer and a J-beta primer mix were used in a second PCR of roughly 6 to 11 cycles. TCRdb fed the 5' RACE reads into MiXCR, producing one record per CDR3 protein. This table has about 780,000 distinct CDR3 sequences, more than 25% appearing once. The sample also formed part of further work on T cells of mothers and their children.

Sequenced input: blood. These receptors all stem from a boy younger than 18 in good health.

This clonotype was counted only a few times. The CDR3 DNA sequence: TGTGCCAGCAGCCCTAGGACTAGCGCGCCCGTGAACACCGGGGAGCTGTTTTTT. Protein product: CASSPRTSAPVNTGELFF. The chain has TRBV7-8 and TRBJ2-2, with 9 positions matching TRBD2. V gave up 5 bases and J gave up 1 base; unmatched junction bases: 11. This CDR3 has 18 residues. Germline CDR1 reads SGHVS; CDR2 reads FQNEAQ.

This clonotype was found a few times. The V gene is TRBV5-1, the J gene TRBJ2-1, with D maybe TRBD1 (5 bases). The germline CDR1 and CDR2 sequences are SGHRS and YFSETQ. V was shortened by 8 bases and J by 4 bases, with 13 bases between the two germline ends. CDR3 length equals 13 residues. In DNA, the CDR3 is TGCGCCAGTCAGGGTATTCGGTACAATGAGCAGTTCTTC. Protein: CASQGIRYNEQFF.

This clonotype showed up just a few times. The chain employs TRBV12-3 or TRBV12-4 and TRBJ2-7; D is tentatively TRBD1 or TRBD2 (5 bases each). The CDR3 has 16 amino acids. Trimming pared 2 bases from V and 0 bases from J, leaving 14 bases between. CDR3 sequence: CASSLYGTGSSYEQYF. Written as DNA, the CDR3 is TGTGCCAGCAGTTTATATGGGACGGGAAGCTCCTACGAGCAGTACTTC.

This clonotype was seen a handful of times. DNA of the CDR3: TGTGCCAGCAGCTTTCGAGGGGTTGTAGGGGAAGGGGAGACCCAGTACTTC. Protein: CASSFRGVVGEGETQYF. This chain links TRBV11-2 with TRBJ2-5; D might be TRBD1 or TRBD2, each matching 5 bases. V was pared by 3 bases and J by 5 bases, with 22 bases between. In germline, CDR1 is SGHAT, CDR2 FQNNGV. This CDR3 contains 17 residues.

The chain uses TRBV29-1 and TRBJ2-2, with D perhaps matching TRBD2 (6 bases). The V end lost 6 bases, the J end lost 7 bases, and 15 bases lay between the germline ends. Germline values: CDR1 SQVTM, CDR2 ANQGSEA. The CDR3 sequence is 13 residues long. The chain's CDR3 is CSVGTGSGGELFF. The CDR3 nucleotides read TGCAGCGTCGGAACCGGGAGCGGCGGGGAGCTGTTTTTT.

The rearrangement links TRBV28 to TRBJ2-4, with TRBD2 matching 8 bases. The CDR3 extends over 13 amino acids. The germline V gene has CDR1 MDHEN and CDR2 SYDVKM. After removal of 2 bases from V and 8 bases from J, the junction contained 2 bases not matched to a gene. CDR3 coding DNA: TGTGCCAGCAGTTTAACCGGGGGGGACATTCAGTACTTC. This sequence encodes CASSLTGGDIQYF.

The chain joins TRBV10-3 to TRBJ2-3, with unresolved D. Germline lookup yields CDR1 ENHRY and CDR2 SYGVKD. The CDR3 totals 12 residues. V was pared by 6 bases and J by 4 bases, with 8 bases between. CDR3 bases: TGTGCCATCAGCTTAAGGGCAGATACGCAGTATTTT. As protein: CAISLRADTQYF.

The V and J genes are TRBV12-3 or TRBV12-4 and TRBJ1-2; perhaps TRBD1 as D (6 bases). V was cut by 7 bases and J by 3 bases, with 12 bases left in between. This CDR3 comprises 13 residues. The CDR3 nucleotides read TGTGCCAGCAACCTACAGGGAGACTATGGCTACACCTTC. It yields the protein CASNLQGDYGYTF.

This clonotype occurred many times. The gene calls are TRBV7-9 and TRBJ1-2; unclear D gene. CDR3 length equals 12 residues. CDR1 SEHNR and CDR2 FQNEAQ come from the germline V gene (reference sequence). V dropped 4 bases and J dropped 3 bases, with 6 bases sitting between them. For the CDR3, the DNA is TGTGCCAGCAGCTATGGGGACTATGGCTACACCTTC. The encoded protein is CASSYGDYGYTF.

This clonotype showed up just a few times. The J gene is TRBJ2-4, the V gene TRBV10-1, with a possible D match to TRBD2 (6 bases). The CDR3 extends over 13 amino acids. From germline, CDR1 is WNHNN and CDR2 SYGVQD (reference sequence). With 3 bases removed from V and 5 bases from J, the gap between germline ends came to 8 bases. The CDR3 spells CASSDSGENIQYF. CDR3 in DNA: TGCGCCAGCAGTGATTCGGGGGAAAACATTCAGTACTTC.

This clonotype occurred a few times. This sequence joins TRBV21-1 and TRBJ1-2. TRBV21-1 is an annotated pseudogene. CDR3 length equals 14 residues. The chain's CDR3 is CASRKILPGNGYTF. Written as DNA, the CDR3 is TGTGCCAGCAGAAAAATCCTCCCCGGTAATGGCTACACCTTC.